A selection of T cell receptor beta chains follows, all from one sample in a study of shared clonotypes between healthy human individuals. Assay used: immunoSEQ multiplex PCR; TCRdb lists only in-frame clones, some missing. The sample carries hundreds of thousands of clones, approximately 96% recorded once. Material for sequencing was naive CD8+ T cells sorted from blood. These receptors were collected from a woman aged 25 to 45 in good health. Each CDR3 is given without its conserved first and last residue.

>TRBV11-2
ASSLGQLAAEPYNEQF
>TRBV7-9
ASSFQGQKAF
>TRBV7-6
ASSPAGRLSGQPQH
>TRBV28
ASSDLSSYNEQF
>TRBV28
ASRHTSGEQY
>TRBV7-9
ASSLVYNEQF
>TRBV27
ASSLKFPSATNEKLF
>TRBV7-9
ASSKGGGTEAF
>TRBV25-1
AYSWGYEQY
>TRBV6-5
ASKLADGSYEQY
>TRBV7-8
ASSSLPQSSYEQY
>TRBV9
ASSVGGQGTEAF
>TRBV15
ATSRGLAGVDNEQF
>TRBV7-9
ASSLGQGGVSTDTQY
>TRBV27
ASSLTGYTDTQY
>TRBV23-1
ASSQPYLSYNEQF
>TRBV4-2
ASSWADNEQF
>TRBV19
ASSIGTGSYEQY
>TRBV5-6
ASSEGLAGSGEF
>TRBV7-9
ASTQGGPYEQY
>TRBV13
ASSLVSFGAVNEQF
>TRBV18
ASSPEPPPYEQY
>TRBV5-6
ASSSEGQQF
>TRBV7-9
ASSPSRLAFGNEQF
>TRBV10-1
ASSDEETQETQY
>TRBV11-3
ASSPVQIPYEQY
>TRBV20-1
SARTGSEQY
>TRBV9
ASSVGSSPYEQY
>TRBV7-8
ASSLEAAYSGNTIY
>TRBV28
ASSLPGTLSGNTIY
>TRBV19
ASSILEGTGELF
>TRBV7-9
ASSFPGGRETQY
>TRBV11-3
ASSLESGDHEQY
>TRBV7-6
ASSAGLAGGAGDEQF
>TRBV7-8
ASSPPLSRDRGLNQPQH
>TRBV5-6
ASSLTSGNYEQY
>TRBV18
ASSPQRVHYEQY
>TRBV4-2
ASSQGGFQETQY
>TRBV12-5
ASGLVSTGVHYEQY
>TRBV7-6
ASSLEGDGNEQF
>TRBV21-1
ASSKGVGRGRPNQPQH
>TRBV7-9
ASSATSGDTSYEQY
>TRBV15
ATSERGAGQPQH
>TRBV7-9
ASAEGTNTGELF
>TRBV30
AWSVHSFTYEQY
>TRBV4-1
ASSPLVASGVSSYEQY
>TRBV28
ASSLSRSSYNEQF
>TRBV4-1
ASSQGWNEQF
>TRBV6-5
ASSYRTSGNTGELF
>TRBV12-1
ASIARGRLNTEAF
>TRBV7-9
ASSLAVDEQF
>TRBV14
ASSLGSGAYEQY
>TRBV30
AWSDSSYNEQF
>TRBV11-2
ASSLDAASGPSYNEQF
>TRBV27
ASSEDRSLTGQY
>TRBV29-1
SVSGGRASGIQY
>TRBV28
ASRPGRQPQH